The rows below give T cell receptor beta chains drawn from one sample of a study of T cell changes during pregnancy in multiple sclerosis. The repertoire was sequenced with immunoSEQ multiplex PCR; TCRdb's copy has only in-frame clones and lacks some. There are some 120,000 clones in the sample; around 97% occur only once, and over 0.35% lies in the top ten. Sequences were derived from peripheral blood, sampled after pregnancy. The receptor source for this set is a female donor with multiple sclerosis, enrolled in a pregnancy study. CDR3s include the opening cysteine and the closing phenylalanine or tryptophan. Fields, in order: V gene, J gene, clone size, D gene, CDR3 DNA, CDR3 protein. A D gene is named only where the DNA matches it firmly. Rows may omit the clone size; those that give it use once, few, many or a size class.

TRBV6-1	TRBJ2-1	.	TRBD2	TGTGCCAGCAGCTTAACTAGCGGTACCTACAATGAGCAGTTCTTC	CASSLTSGTYNEQFF
TRBV6-5	TRBJ2-1	.	.	TGTGCCAGCAGGTACTCACTGAAGACCTACAATGAGCAGTTCTTC	CASRYSLKTYNEQFF
TRBV27	TRBJ2-3	.	.	TGTGCCAGCAGTTTCACAGGGGATACGCAGTATTTT	CASSFTGDTQYF
TRBV9	TRBJ2-3	.	TRBD2	TGTGCCAGCAGCGTAGTGGCTAGCGGGAGAACAGATACGCAGTATTTT	CASSVVASGRTDTQYF
TRBV10-2	TRBJ1-1	.	.	TGCGCCAGCAGTGAGTTGGGAGGGAACACTGAAGCTTTCTTT	CASSELGGNTEAFF
TRBV7-7	TRBJ2-5	.	TRBD2	TGTGCTAGCAGCTTAGGACTAGCGGGACTAGAGACCCAGTACTTC	CASSLGLAGLETQYF
TRBV6-5	TRBJ1-2	.	.	TGTGCCAGCAGTTACATCAGGGCCCATGGCTACACCTTC	CASSYIRAHGYTF
TRBV7-8	TRBJ1-1	.	.	TGTGCCAGCAGCTCCCTGAGGAACACTGAAGCTTTCTTT	CASSSLRNTEAFF
TRBV7-9	TRBJ2-1	.	TRBD1	TGTGCCAGCAGCTCCCGTGCAGGGGGTAGCTCCTACAATGAGCAGTTCTTC	CASSSRAGGSSYNEQFF
TRBV27	TRBJ1-5	once	.	TGTGCCAGCAGTTTATTCGCAGGGGCTACCAATCAGCCCCAGCATTTT	CASSLFAGATNQPQHF
TRBV5-1	TRBJ1-1	.	TRBD1	TGCGCCAGCAGCTTGGACAGGGGAATCACTGAAGCTTTCTTT	CASSLDRGITEAFF
TRBV5-1	TRBJ2-4	.	TRBD1	TGCGCCAGCAGCCCAGGGGGAGAGAACATTCAGTACTTC	CASSPGGENIQYF
TRBV5-6	TRBJ2-4	.	.	TGTGCCAGCAGCTTGACAGAAGCCAAAAACATTCAGTACTTC	CASSLTEAKNIQYF
TRBV27	TRBJ2-4	.	.	TGTGCCAGCAGTTGGGCAGCCAAAAACATTCAGTACTTC	CASSWAAKNIQYF
TRBV9	TRBJ1-1	.	.	TGTGCCAGCAACATAGGCGGAAACACTGAAGCTTTCTTT	CASNIGGNTEAFF
TRBV29-1	TRBJ2-7	once	TRBD1	TGCAGCGTTGGGGGCCCAGGAAGACAGGGGGCTATATACGAGCAGTACTTC	CSVGGPGRQGAIYEQYF
TRBV13	TRBJ2-7	.	.	TGTGCCAGCAGCTTCAGCAGGGCGGACGAGCAGTACTTC	CASSFSRADEQYF
TRBV30	TRBJ2-1	.	.	TGTGCCTGGATGGGGACTTACCCTAACTACAATGAGCAGTTCTTC	CAWMGTYPNYNEQFF
TRBV29-1	TRBJ2-3	.	TRBD2	TGCAGCGGTGCGGGAGTCACAGATACGCAGTATTTT	CSGAGVTDTQYF
TRBV9	TRBJ2-3	.	TRBD1	TGTGCCAGCAGCGTTTCCGGGACAGGGGACACAGATACGCAGTATTTT	CASSVSGTGDTDTQYF
TRBV9	TRBJ2-5	.	.	TGTGCCAGCAGCGTAGGGCCCCAAGAGACCCAGTACTTC	CASSVGPQETQYF
TRBV5-1	TRBJ1-1	once	TRBD1	TGCGCCAGCAGCTTGGACGGGACAGGGATCACTGAAGCTTTCTTT	CASSLDGTGITEAFF
TRBV27	TRBJ1-5	.	TRBD1	TGTGCCAGCGGGACAGCCAATCAGCCCCAGCATTTT	CASGTANQPQHF
TRBV5-6	TRBJ1-2	once	.	TGTGCCAGCGCCGGGGGCTATGGCTACACCTTC	CASAGGYGYTF
TRBV29-1	TRBJ2-1	.	.	TGCAGCGGAGATCGGGACACTCAGCAGTTCTTC	CSGDRDTQQFF
TRBV5-1	TRBJ2-1	.	TRBD2	TGCGCCAGCAGCGGGGGGGGACTAGCGGGAGGGCCGAGGAATGAGCAGTTCTTC	CASSGGGLAGGPRNEQFF
TRBV27	TRBJ1-4	.	.	TGTGCCAGCAGTTTTCAGGGGCGAGAAAAACTGTTTTTT	CASSFQGREKLFF
TRBV28	TRBJ1-3	.	.	TGTGCCAGCAGCCCAGGGGCCTCTGGAAACACCATATATTTT	CASSPGASGNTIYF
TRBV7-3	TRBJ1-2	.	TRBD1	TGTGCCAGCAGCTGGAGACAGGGGGACTACACCTTC	CASSWRQGDYTF
TRBV27	TRBJ1-1	.	.	TGTGCCAGCAGCCCCGCAGGGGTGGGGAACACTGAAGCTTTCTTT	CASSPAGVGNTEAFF
TRBV11-1	TRBJ1-1	.	.	TGTGCCAGCAGCCCTACCCCGGGCACTGAAGCTTTCTTT	CASSPTPGTEAFF
TRBV27	TRBJ2-3	.	.	TGTGCCAGCAGATTTATTAGCACAGATACGCAGTATTTT	CASRFISTDTQYF